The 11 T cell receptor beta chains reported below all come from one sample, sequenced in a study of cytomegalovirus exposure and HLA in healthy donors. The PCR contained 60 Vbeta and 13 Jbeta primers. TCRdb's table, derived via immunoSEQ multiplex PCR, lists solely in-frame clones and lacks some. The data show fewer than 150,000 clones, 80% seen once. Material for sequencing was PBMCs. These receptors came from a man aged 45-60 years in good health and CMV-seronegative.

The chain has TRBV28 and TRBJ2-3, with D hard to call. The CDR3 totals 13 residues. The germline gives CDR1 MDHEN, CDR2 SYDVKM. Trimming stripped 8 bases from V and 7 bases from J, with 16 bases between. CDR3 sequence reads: CASYGMILNTQYF. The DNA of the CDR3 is TGTGCCAGCTACGGTATGATATTAAATACGCAGTATTTT.

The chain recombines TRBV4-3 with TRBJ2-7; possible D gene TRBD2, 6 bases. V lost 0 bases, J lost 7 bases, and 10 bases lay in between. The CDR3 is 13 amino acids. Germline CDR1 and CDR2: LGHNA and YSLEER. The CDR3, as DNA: TGCGCCAGCAGCCAAGATCGAGGGAGGGAGCAGTACTTC. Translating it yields CASSQDRGREQYF.

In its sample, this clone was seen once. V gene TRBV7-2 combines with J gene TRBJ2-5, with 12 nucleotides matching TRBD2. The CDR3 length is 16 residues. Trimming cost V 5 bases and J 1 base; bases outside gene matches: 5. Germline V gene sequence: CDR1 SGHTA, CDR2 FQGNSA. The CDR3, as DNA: TGTGCCAGCAGCACTGGACTAGCGGGGCCCCAAGAGACCCAGTACTTC. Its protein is CASSTGLAGPQETQYF.

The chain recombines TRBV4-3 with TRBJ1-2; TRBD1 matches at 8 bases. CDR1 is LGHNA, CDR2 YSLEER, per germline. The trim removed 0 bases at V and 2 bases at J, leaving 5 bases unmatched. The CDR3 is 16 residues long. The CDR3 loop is CASSQDDTGGNYGYTF. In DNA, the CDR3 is TGCGCCAGCAGCCAAGATGATACAGGGGGGAACTATGGCTACACCTTC.

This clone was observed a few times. Written as DNA, the CDR3 is TGTGCCAGCAGCTTAGGGGGGGTAAGAGAAAAACTGTTTTTT. Its translation is CASSLGGVREKLFF. This rearrangement joins TRBV7-2 to TRBJ1-4, with D maybe TRBD1 (5 bases). The V end lost 1 base, the J end lost 8 bases, and 11 bases lay between the germline ends. This CDR3 has 14 amino acids. The germline CDR1 and CDR2 sequences are SGHTA and FQGNSA.

CDR3: CASSPPGGSMYEQYF. CDR3 DNA sequence: TGTGCCAGCAGCCCCCCAGGGGGAAGTATGTACGAGCAGTACTTC. The gene calls are TRBV5-4 and TRBJ2-7; the match to TRBD1 covers 7 bases. This CDR3 region has 15 residues. Unmatched junction bases numbered 11, after V lost 4 bases and J lost 4 bases. Germline V gene data show CDR1 as SGHNT and CDR2 as YYREEE (reference sequence).

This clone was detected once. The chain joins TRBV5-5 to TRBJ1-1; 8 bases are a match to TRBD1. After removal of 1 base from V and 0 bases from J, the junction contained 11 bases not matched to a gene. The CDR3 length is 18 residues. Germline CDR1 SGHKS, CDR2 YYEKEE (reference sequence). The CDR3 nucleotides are TGTGCCAGCAGCTTGTATCAGGGGGCGGTAGGAGTGAACACTGAAGCTTTCTTT. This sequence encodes CASSLYQGAVGVNTEAFF.

The CDR3 DNA reads as TGTGCCAGCAAGGGAGACTTAGCTAACTATGGCTACACCTTC. Translation gives CASKGDLANYGYTF. The chain links TRBV6-1 to TRBJ1-2; D not resolved. Germline V CDR1 and CDR2: MNHNS, SASEGT. V dropped 7 bases and J dropped 0 bases, with 12 bases sitting between them. CDR3 length equals 14 residues.

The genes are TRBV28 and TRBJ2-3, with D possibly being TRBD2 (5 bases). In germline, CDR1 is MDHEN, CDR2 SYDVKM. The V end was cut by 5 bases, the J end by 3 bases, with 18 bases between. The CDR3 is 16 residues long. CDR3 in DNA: TGTGCCAGCAGTCACTGGGAGCGCGACGGGACAGATACGCAGTATTTT. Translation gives CASSHWERDGTDTQYF.

This chain's CDR3 is CASSLAGTSGAYNEQFF. In DNA, the CDR3 is TGTGCCAGCAGCTTAGCCGGGACTAGCGGGGCCTACAATGAGCAGTTCTTC. The rearrangement uses TRBV7-2 and TRBJ2-1, with 13 bases fitting TRBD2. This CDR3 has 17 residues. V was clipped by 0 bases and J by 2 bases; unmatched bases: 1. Looked up from germline, CDR1 is SGHTA and CDR2 is FQGNSA. Complete variable domain (other parts from reference TRBV7-2 and TRBJ2-1): GAGVSQSPSNKVTEKGKDVELRCDPISGHTALYWYRQSLGQGLEFLIYFQGNSAPDKSGLPSDRFSAERTGGSVSTLTIQRTQQEDSAVYLCASSLAGTSGAYNEQFFGPGTRLTVL.

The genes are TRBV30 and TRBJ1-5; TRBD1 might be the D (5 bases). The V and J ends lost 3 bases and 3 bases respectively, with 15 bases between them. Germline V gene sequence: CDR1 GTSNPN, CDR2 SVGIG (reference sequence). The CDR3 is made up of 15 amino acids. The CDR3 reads CAWSGGFSSNQPQHF. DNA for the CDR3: TGTGCCTGGAGCGGGGGATTTTCCTCCAATCAGCCCCAGCATTTT.